What follows are 30 T cell receptor beta chains derived from one specimen sequenced in a study of T-cell reconstitution after alpha-beta-depleted transplantation in children. Using unique molecular identifiers, the investigators prepared the TCRbeta library. TCRdb re-called the PCR reads with MiXCR, one entry per CDR3 protein. The sample consists of about 200,000 distinct CDR3 sequences, roughly 15% of them appearing once. This material consisted of PBMCs from the stem cell graft donor, taken from the stem cell graft. The origin of the receptors is a human donor who donated a stem cell graft to a child with acute lymphoblastic leukemia.

This clonotype occurred many times. The chain joins TRBV29-1 to TRBJ1-2; D not resolved. The CDR3 has 12 amino acids. Germline V CDR1 and CDR2: SQVTM, ANQGSEA. Trimming took 4 bases from V and 8 from J, leaving 14 bases between them. The CDR3 nucleotides read TGCAGCGTTGTAGGCGGGGAGGGAGGCTACACCTTC. Translation gives CSVVGGEGGYTF.

The V call is TRBV9, the J call TRBJ2-1, with D maybe TRBD2 (5 bases). Germline CDR1 is SGDLS and CDR2 is YYNGEE. Trimming took off 4 bases at V and 9 bases at J, with 14 bases between the two ends. CDR3 length equals 13 residues. Written as DNA, the CDR3 is TGTGCCAGCAGCCTCGTTTCGGGGAGTGAGCAGTTCTTC. This codes for CASSLVSGSEQFF.

This clonotype was picked up many times. This chain uses TRBV12-3 or TRBV12-4 with TRBJ2-7; no reliable D call. This CDR3 is 12 amino acids long. V was trimmed by 1 base and J by 9 bases, leaving 10 bases between them. As DNA, the CDR3 is TGTGCCAGCAGTTTAGGACCAGGTTCGCAGTACTTC. Residues: CASSLGPGSQYF.

V is TRBV27 and J is TRBJ2-6; perhaps TRBD1 as D (6 bases). This CDR3 is 15 amino acids long. V lost 6 bases and J lost 0, with 9 bases in between. Germline V gene data show CDR1 as MNHEY and CDR2 as SMNVEV (reference sequence). The chain's CDR3 is CASRSGASGANVLTF. CDR3 sequence (DNA): TGTGCCAGCAGGTCAGGGGCCTCTGGGGCCAACGTCCTGACTTTC.

This clonotype was recorded at least ten times. This sequence joins TRBV5-5 and TRBJ2-1; TRBD2 is a possible D gene (5 bases). The ends were cut back, 0 bases at V and 5 bases at J, with 12 bases in the middle. This CDR3 contains 15 residues. Germline CDR1 is SGHKS and CDR2 is YYEKEE (reference sequence). Written as DNA, the CDR3 is TGTGCCAGCAGCTTGGGGCTAGCCTTGAACAATGAGCAGTTCTTC. As protein: CASSLGLALNNEQFF.

This clonotype showed up just a few times. This sequence joins TRBV9 and TRBJ1-2; D remains ambiguous. Trimming removed 0 bases from V and 8 bases from J, with 11 bases in between. Germline V gene sequence: CDR1 SGDLS, CDR2 YYNGEE. The CDR3 is 13 amino acids. The CDR3: CASSVEPSGGYTF. DNA of the CDR3: TGTGCCAGCAGCGTAGAACCATCAGGAGGCTACACCTTC.

This clonotype was found many times. V gene TRBV15 combines with J gene TRBJ2-3, with 7 bases identical to TRBD2. V lost 2 bases to trimming and J lost 6 bases; unmatched junction nucleotides: 8. CDR1 is LNHNV and CDR2 is YYDKDF in the germline V gene (reference sequence). The CDR3 runs to 15 residues. In DNA form, the CDR3 reads TGTGCCACCAGCAGACGACGGGACGGGGGGGATACGCAGTATTTT. Protein product: CATSRRRDGGDTQYF.

A few counts support this clonotype. CDR3 in amino acids: CASSSTKLWASFF. DNA of the CDR3: TGTGCCAGCAGTTCCACGAAGTTATGGGCTTCGTTCTTC. V usage is TRBV28 and J usage is TRBJ2-1; no clear D. V lost 4 bases and J 15 bases, leaving 19 bases between the germline ends. CDR3 length: 13 amino acids. CDR1 and CDR2 from the germline V gene are MDHEN and SYDVKM. Supplemented by reference TRBV28 and TRBJ2-1, the full variable domain reads DVKVTQSSRYLVKRTGEKVFLECVQDMDHENMFWYRQDPGLGLRLIYFSYDVKMKEKGDIPEGYSVSREKKERFSLILESASTNQTSMYLCASSSTKLWASFFGPGTRLTVL.

This clonotype appeared many times. V and J are TRBV27 and TRBJ2-7; TRBD1 agrees at 7 bases. V was clipped by 8 bases and J by 3 bases; unmatched bases: 7. The germline V gene has CDR1 MNHEY and CDR2 SMNVEV (reference sequence). The CDR3 loop spans 13 amino acids. CDR3 residues: CASADRVSYEQYF. The DNA of the CDR3 is TGTGCCAGCGCAGACAGGGTAAGCTACGAGCAGTACTTC.

This clonotype was counted many times. J is TRBJ1-1 and V is TRBV12-3 or TRBV12-4, with TRBD1 matching 8 bases. V lost 5 bases to trimming and J lost 1 base; unmatched junction nucleotides: 9. The CDR3 is 16 residues long. The CDR3 DNA reads TGTGCCAGCAGTCCTATGGACAGGGCACCGAACACTGAAGCTTTCTTT. Translated: CASSPMDRAPNTEAFF.

This clonotype was seen many times. The chain has TRBV7-2 and TRBJ2-1, with TRBD2 matching over 12 bases. Germline CDR1 and CDR2: SGHTA and FQGNSA. The CDR3 covers 17 residues. Trimming removed 3 bases from V and 6 bases from J; junction bases left unmatched: 9. The CDR3 sequence is CASSLRVTSGSTNEQFF. In DNA form, the CDR3 reads TGTGCCAGCAGCTTGCGGGTGACTAGCGGGAGTACCAATGAGCAGTTCTTC.

This clonotype has at least ten counts. V is TRBV5-1 and J is TRBJ2-6; D uncertain. This CDR3 has 15 amino acids. Germline V gene data show CDR1 as SGHRS and CDR2 as YFSETQ. V gave up 1 base and J gave up 0 bases, with 5 bases separating them. The CDR3 region has the DNA TGCGCCAGCAGCTTGACCACCTCTGGGGCCAACGTCCTGACTTTC. Its protein product is CASSLTTSGANVLTF.

This clonotype was seen repeatedly, ten times or more. This rearrangement joins TRBV20-1 to TRBJ2-7; 7 bases agree with TRBD2. The CDR3 spans 13 residues. V gave up 7 bases and J gave up 3 bases; unmatched junction bases: 9. CDR1 is DFQATT, CDR2 SNEGSKA, per germline (reference sequence). This CDR3 reads CSVILTGGYEQYF. Written as DNA, the CDR3 is TGCAGTGTTATCCTCACGGGAGGCTACGAGCAGTACTTC.

This clonotype was counted ten times or more. V and J are TRBV5-6 and TRBJ1-2; 7 bases align to TRBD1. Trimming took 4 bases from V and 6 from J; bases not matched to a gene: 6. The CDR3 length is 13 residues. Germline V CDR1 and CDR2: SGHDT, YYEEEE. The CDR3 DNA sequence: TGTGCCAGCAGCCTGGACAGGCGGGATGGCTACACCTTC. This encodes CASSLDRRDGYTF.

This clonotype was seen a handful of times. V and J are TRBV7-9 and TRBJ2-7; the match to TRBD1 covers 8 bases. There are 13 residues in the CDR3. Losses at the gene ends were 8 bases for V and 1 base for J; bases not matched to a gene: 4. CDR1 and CDR2 (germline): SEHNR, FQNEAQ (reference sequence). The CDR3 DNA is TGTGCCAGCGGACAGGGTGAATCCTACGAGCAGTACTTC. As protein: CASGQGESYEQYF.

Concerning this clonotype: One base away lies a much larger clone, so this may be a sequencing read error. The chain uses TRBV4-2 and TRBJ2-5, with 8 nucleotides matching TRBD2. CDR1 is LGHNA and CDR2 is YNFKEQ in the germline V gene. The CDR3 runs to 14 residues. Germline trimming cut 4 bases from V and 7 bases from J; bases unmatched to any gene: 8. CDR3 sequence: CASSPGGLRWTQYF. The CDR3 region has the DNA TGTGCCAGCAGCCCGGGGGGGCTCCGATGGACCCAGTACTTC.

This clonotype was counted a few times. The rearrangement links TRBV23-1 to TRBJ2-2; D is tentatively TRBD1 or TRBD2 (6 bases each). TRBV23-1 is an open reading frame whose function is uncertain. CDR3 length: 17 amino acids. The V end lost 7 bases, the J end lost 3 bases, and 21 bases lay between the germline ends. The CDR3 here is CASTKHGGRRDTGELFF. The CDR3 nucleotides are TGCGCCAGCACCAAGCATGGGGGGCGCAGGGACACCGGGGAGCTGTTTTTT.

This clonotype has a count of ten or more. The rearrangement joins TRBV5-1 to TRBJ2-3; D is uncertain. This CDR3 has 16 residues. Germline V gives CDR1 SGHRS, CDR2 YFSETQ. Trimming pared 0 bases from V and 2 bases from J, leaving 13 bases between. The CDR3 bases are TGCGCCAGCAGCTTGGGGCCCCCGACCTCCACAGATACGCAGTATTTT. Its translation: CASSLGPPTSTDTQYF.

The chain couples TRBV24-1 to TRBJ1-5, with 9 positions matching TRBD1. The CDR3 has 17 amino acids. The germline V gene has CDR1 KGHDR and CDR2 SFDVKD. J gave up 6 bases and V 0 bases, and 8 bases lay outside the gene matches. The CDR3 DNA reads TGTGCCACCAGTGATTTGCGGGACAGGGAGTCGGTTCAGCCCCAGCATTTT. Translated, it gives CATSDLRDRESVQPQHF.

This clonotype came up a few times. The chain is built from TRBV30 and TRBJ2-1; unclear D gene. The germline V gene has CDR1 GTSNPN and CDR2 SVGIG (reference sequence). Trimming pared 2 bases from V and 10 bases from J, leaving 15 bases between. The CDR3 is made up of 13 amino acids. This CDR3 reads CAWSTTNGKEQFF. The CDR3 DNA reads as TGTGCCTGGAGTACAACTAATGGAAAAGAGCAGTTCTTC.

V is TRBV19 and J is TRBJ2-3; 11 nucleotides align to TRBD2. Trimming cost V 3 bases and J 3 bases; bases outside gene matches: 8. The CDR3 contains 17 residues. Germline V gene lookup returns CDR1 LNHDA and CDR2 SQIVND (reference sequence). The CDR3 protein is CASSIHKTSGTTDTQYF. The CDR3 DNA reads TGTGCCAGTAGTATCCACAAGACTAGCGGGACTACAGATACGCAGTATTTT.

For this clonotype: A read error may explain this, as a much larger clone is one base away. This chain joins TRBV20-1 and TRBJ1-1; D call uncertain. The CDR3 is 12 amino acids. CDR1 DFQATT and CDR2 SNEGSKA come from the germline V gene (reference sequence). Trimming took off 3 bases at V and 6 bases at J, with 11 bases between the two ends. CDR3 residues: CSASALNPEAFF. DNA for the CDR3: TGCAGTGCTAGTGCCCTCAACCCTGAAGCTTTCTTT.

CDR3 bases: TGTGCCAGCAGTTGGAGCAGCCATGGCTACACCTTC. Protein: CASSWSSHGYTF. The chain recombines TRBV12-3 or TRBV12-4 with TRBJ1-2; D gene unclear. V lost 4 bases and J 6 bases, leaving 9 bases between the germline ends. The CDR3 runs 12 residues.

This clonotype came up a few times. This chain links TRBV10-3 with TRBJ2-2, with 10 bases fitting TRBD1. CDR1 is ENHRY, CDR2 SYGVKD, per germline. The CDR3 is made up of 15 amino acids. The J segment lost 3 bases and the V segment lost 5 bases, leaving 3 bases of the junction unmatched. CDR3 protein: CAISWDRGDTGELFF. CDR3 bases: TGTGCCATCAGTTGGGACAGGGGAGACACCGGGGAGCTGTTTTTT.

This sequence joins TRBV28 and TRBJ1-5; 7 bases match TRBD1. The CDR3 is 15 residues long. With V trimmed by 7 bases and J by 5 bases, 11 bases remained unmatched. The germline CDR1 and CDR2 sequences are MDHEN and SYDVKM. CDR3 DNA sequence: TGTGCCAGCACCTCCACGGTGCAGGGGGATCAGCCCCAGCATTTT. Translated, it gives CASTSTVQGDQPQHF.

The CDR3 DNA reads as TGTGCCAGCAGCCCTTGGACAGGGGCAGACATTCAGTACTTC. Translating it yields CASSPWTGADIQYF. This chain uses TRBV7-8 with TRBJ2-4, with 9 nucleotides matching TRBD1. The V gene end was trimmed by 5 bases and the J gene end by 8 bases; junction bases not matched to a gene: 7. The CDR3 consists of 14 residues. Germline CDR1 SGHVS, CDR2 FQNEAQ.

This clonotype showed up many times. V gene TRBV11-3 combines with J gene TRBJ2-1, with no clear D. V lost 2 bases to trimming and J lost 8 bases, with 7 bases between them. The CDR3 is made up of 12 amino acids. Per germline, CDR1 SGHNT and CDR2 YENEEA. DNA for the CDR3: TGTGCCAGCAGCTTAAATTCTTATGAGCAGTTCTTC. Translation: CASSLNSYEQFF. The full variable domain, rest sourced from reference TRBV11-3 and TRBJ2-1, is EAGVVQSPRYKIIEKKQPVAFWCNPISGHNTLYWYLQNLGQGPELLIRYENEEAVDDSQLPKDRFSAERLKGVDSTLKIQPAELGDSAVYLCASSLNSYEQFFGPGTRLTVL.

This clonotype was seen many times. This chain connects TRBV12-3 or TRBV12-4 to TRBJ1-6; no definite D call. V dropped 3 bases and J dropped 10 bases, with 7 bases sitting between them. CDR3 size: 12 residues. This chain's CDR3 is CASSFRGSPLHF. For the CDR3, the DNA is TGTGCCAGCAGTTTCAGAGGATCACCCCTCCACTTT.

For this clonotype: Mismatch with germline at one junction end may stem from a read error. The rearrangement joins TRBV12-3 or TRBV12-4 to TRBJ2-4; TRBD2 matches 7 bases. This CDR3 contains 17 residues. CDR3 residues: CASSLGGLAVAKNSQYF. DNA for the CDR3: TGTGCCAGCAGTTTAGGGGGTCTAGCGGTAGCCAAAAACAGTCAGTACTTC.

The chain employs TRBV28 and TRBJ2-2; weak D call: TRBD1 (5 bases). CDR1 MDHEN and CDR2 SYDVKM come from the germline V gene. This CDR3 has 16 residues. V shed 1 base and J shed 4 bases, with 13 bases lying between them. For the CDR3, the DNA is TGTGCCAGCAGTTTATCGGCAGGGCTCGGCACCGGGGAGCTGTTTTTT. This codes for CASSLSAGLGTGELFF.